Listed here are 24 T cell receptor beta chains from one sample, sequenced in a study of blood T cell repertoires in COVID-19. Libraries were prepared by immunoSEQ multiplex PCR; TCRdb keeps only in-frame clonotypes and omits some of them. The sample contains fewer than 300,000 clones, 80% to 95% of which appear only once. The material sequenced was PBMCs or T cells enriched from blood (not recorded which). The receptors originated from a woman in her 30s who had recovered from COVID-19.

The V gene is TRBV9, the J gene TRBJ1-1; D is ambiguous. Trimming stripped 2 bases from V and 2 bases from J, with 10 bases between. CDR3 length: 14 residues. Germline V gives CDR1 SGDLS, CDR2 YYNGEE. In DNA form, the CDR3 reads TGTGCCAGCAGCGTGGGAGGGAGTAACACTGAAGCTTTCTTT. Translation: CASSVGGSNTEAFF.

The chain employs TRBV7-9 and TRBJ1-4; possible D gene TRBD1, 5 bases. Germline loops: CDR1 SEHNR, CDR2 FQNEAQ (reference sequence). V was clipped by 2 bases and J by 7 bases, with 17 bases between them. This CDR3 is built from 16 residues. CDR3 residues: CASSLNTGQRGEKLFF. The CDR3 DNA is TGTGCCAGCAGCTTAAATACGGGGCAGCGGGGTGAAAAACTGTTTTTT.

Comment on this clone: This CDR3 is missing its conserved last phenylalanine or tryptophan, likely due to a read error. Because the CDR3's place on the DNA is in doubt, the DNA is left out and the CDR3 is given as listed by TCRdb. The chain couples TRBV3-1 (or the pseudogene TRBV3-2) to TRBJ1-6. The CDR3 extends over 13 residues, inclusive of both ends. CDR1 is LGHDT and CDR2 is YNNKEL in the germline V gene (reference sequence). The CDR3 region is CASSQDLVSLRII.

J is TRBJ2-7 and V is TRBV5-1; D ambiguous. The ends were cut back, 0 bases at V and 0 bases at J, with 7 bases in the middle. CDR3 length: 14 residues. CDR1 and CDR2 (germline): SGHRS, YFSETQ. The CDR3 here is CASSLVSTSYEQYF. The CDR3, as DNA: TGCGCCAGCAGCTTGGTTAGTACCTCCTACGAGCAGTACTTC.

This chain links TRBV11-2 with TRBJ2-5, with a weak D call TRBD1 (6 bases). The CDR3 loop spans 16 amino acids. Trimming cost V 1 base and J 0 bases, with 12 bases left between them. Germline assignment: CDR1 SGHAT and CDR2 FQNNGV. CDR3 loop: CASSLGPGQNQETQYF. DNA of the CDR3: TGTGCCAGCAGCTTAGGCCCAGGACAGAACCAAGAGACCCAGTACTTC.

This clone was recorded only once. The J gene is TRBJ2-2, the V gene TRBV6-4; D possibly corresponds to TRBD1 (6 bases). There are 14 residues in the CDR3. V was pared by 4 bases and J by 5 bases, with 11 bases between. Looked up from germline, CDR1 is MRHNA and CDR2 is SNTAGT. CDR3 sequence (DNA): TGTGCCAGCAGTGCGACAGGTGGGACCGGGGAGCTGTTTTTT. Its translation is CASSATGGTGELFF.

The chain joins TRBV11-1 to TRBJ2-7; possible D gene TRBD1, 6 bases. The length of the CDR3 is 15 residues. V lost 1 base to trimming and J lost 0 bases, with 10 bases between them. Germline assignment: CDR1 SGHAT and CDR2 FQDESV (reference sequence). The CDR3 region has the DNA TGTGCCAGCAGCTTAGTAGTGACAGGCTCCTACGAGCAGTACTTC. Residues: CASSLVVTGSYEQYF. Filled out from reference TRBV11-1 and TRBJ2-7, the complete variable domain reads EAEVAQSPRYKITEKSQAVAFWCDPISGHATLYWYRQILGQGPELLVQFQDESVVDDSQLPKDRFSAERLKGVDSTLKIQPAELGDSAMYLCASSLVVTGSYEQYFGPGTRLTVT.

The rearrangement uses TRBV29-1 and TRBJ1-2, with 12 bases aligning to TRBD1. J lost 8 bases, V lost 6 bases, and 4 bases had no gene match. The CDR3 covers 12 residues. Germline V gives CDR1 SQVTM, CDR2 ANQGSEA. CDR3 sequence (DNA): TGCAGCGTCGGGGACAGGGGGCAGGGCTACACCTTC. Protein product: CSVGDRGQGYTF.

The chain employs TRBV6-5 and TRBJ1-1, with TRBD1 matching over 7 bases. With 0 bases clipped from V and 4 bases from J, the junction kept 5 bases outside the gene matches. Germline assignment: CDR1 MNHEY and CDR2 SVGAGI. The CDR3 consists of 15 residues. CDR3 in amino acids: CASSYSSPGGTEAFF. CDR3 nucleotide sequence: TGTGCCAGCAGTTACTCGAGCCCAGGGGGCACTGAAGCTTTCTTT.

For the CDR3, the DNA is TGTGCCAGCAGCCCGACTCAGGGACTAGCGGGAGGATGGCACGAGCAGTACTTC. Protein product: CASSPTQGLAGGWHEQYF. The chain links TRBV7-9 to TRBJ2-7; 15 bases are shared with TRBD2. The germline V gene encodes CDR1 SEHNR and CDR2 FQNEAQ (reference sequence). The trim removed 5 bases at V and 5 bases at J, leaving 13 bases unmatched. This CDR3 comprises 18 residues.

This chain joins TRBV14 and TRBJ2-7; D may be TRBD2 (6 bases). V was cut by 4 bases and J by 3 bases, with 16 bases left in between. The CDR3 has 15 amino acids. Germline CDR1 reads SGHDN; CDR2 reads FVKESK. CDR3: CASSPHGGRGYEQYF. The CDR3 DNA reads as TGTGCCAGCAGCCCCCATGGGGGGAGAGGCTACGAGCAGTACTTC.

This clone has a single count. V and J are TRBV7-3 and TRBJ2-2; 9 bases fit TRBD2. CDR1 SGHTA and CDR2 FQGTGA come from the germline V gene. With 4 bases clipped from V and 5 bases from J, the junction kept 8 bases outside the gene matches. The CDR3 is 16 amino acids. CDR3 nucleotide sequence: TGTGCCAGCAGCTCATCTAGCGGGACGGGGACCGGGGAGCTGTTTTTT. Amino acid sequence: CASSSSSGTGTGELFF.

The chain carries TRBV28 and TRBJ1-5, with 9 positions matching TRBD1. Looked up from germline, CDR1 is MDHEN and CDR2 is SYDVKM. Losses at the gene ends were 5 bases for V and 6 bases for J; bases not matched to a gene: 8. The CDR3 consists of 15 residues. The CDR3 DNA follows: TGTGCCAGCAGTATCACAGGGGGCGGTTTTCAGCCCCAGCATTTT. Its translation is CASSITGGGFQPQHF. Full variable domain (rest looked up from reference TRBV28 and TRBJ1-5): DVKVTQSSRYLVKRTGEKVFLECVQDMDHENMFWYRQDPGLGLRLIYFSYDVKMKEKGDIPEGYSVSREKKERFSLILESASTNQTSMYLCASSITGGGFQPQHFGDGTRLSIL.

Only a few counts were recorded for this clone. The J gene is TRBJ1-6, the V gene TRBV5-4, with D possibly TRBD1 on 6 matching bases. This CDR3 spans 12 amino acids. V lost 4 bases, J lost 9 bases, and 8 bases lay in between. Per germline, CDR1 SGHNT and CDR2 YYREEE (reference sequence). CDR3 residues: CASSQGSSPLHF. DNA of the CDR3: TGTGCCAGCAGCCAGGGGAGTTCACCCCTCCACTTT.

This chain uses TRBV6-4 with TRBJ2-3, with 7 nucleotides matching TRBD2. CDR1 is MRHNA and CDR2 is SNTAGT in the germline V gene. This CDR3 spans 13 amino acids. V gave up 4 bases and J gave up 6 bases; unmatched junction bases: 4. The DNA of the CDR3 is TGTGCCAGCAGTGGCCGGCGGGGGGATACGCAGTATTTT. Translation: CASSGRRGDTQYF.

This chain links TRBV9 with TRBJ1-1, with a weak D call TRBD1 (5 bases). Germline CDR1 reads SGDLS; CDR2 reads YYNGEE. V was trimmed by 0 bases and J by 3 bases, leaving 9 bases between them. The CDR3 is made up of 14 amino acids. This chain's CDR3 is CASSVGGGDTEAFF. For the CDR3, the DNA is TGTGCCAGCAGCGTAGGAGGAGGGGACACTGAAGCTTTCTTT.

CDR3 residues: CASSSTGDNTGELFF. The DNA of the CDR3 is TGCGCCAGCAGCTCAACAGGAGATAACACCGGGGAGCTGTTTTTT. The chain recombines TRBV5-1 with TRBJ2-2; weak D call: TRBD1 (5 bases). V gave up 3 bases and J gave up 2 bases, with 11 bases separating them. This CDR3 has 15 residues. CDR1 and CDR2 (germline): SGHRS, YFSETQ.

This clone was counted between two and nine times. The CDR3, as DNA: TGTGCCAGCAGGCCGGTATGGAGCGGGAGGCCGGGCACCGGGGAGCTGTTTTTT. This gives the protein CASRPVWSGRPGTGELFF. The chain uses TRBV5-4 and TRBJ2-2; 9 nucleotides agree with TRBD2. Germline-derived CDR1 and CDR2 are SGHNT and YYREEE (reference sequence). The CDR3 totals 18 residues. Trimming at V came to 5 bases and at J to 4 bases, leaving 15 bases not matched to a gene.

The chain combines TRBV19 with TRBJ2-1; 7 bases match TRBD2. After removal of 7 bases from V and 7 bases from J, the junction contained 16 bases not matched to a gene. Germline CDR1 is LNHDA and CDR2 is SQIVND (reference sequence). The length of the CDR3 is 16 residues. The CDR3 DNA reads TGTGCCAGTACCCGAGGCGGTTTACCGGGGGGAAATGAGCAGTTCTTC. It translates to CASTRGGLPGGNEQFF.

The rearrangement joins TRBV6-2 or TRBV6-3 to TRBJ2-2; 13 bases are a match to TRBD2. The CDR3 consists of 17 residues. V gave up 5 bases and J gave up 4 bases; unmatched junction bases: 7. The V gene's germline CDR1 is MNHEY and CDR2 SVGEGT. The DNA of the CDR3 is TGTGCCAGCAGTCCACTAGCGGGAGGGCCGGGCACCGGGGAGCTGTTTTTT. Translation gives CASSPLAGGPGTGELFF.

The V gene is TRBV12-5, the J gene TRBJ2-1; 10 bases are a match to TRBD1. The CDR3 spans 14 residues. The junction had 3 bases not matched to a gene; V was cut back by 1 base and J by 9 bases. Per the germline V gene, CDR1 is LGHNT and CDR2 is FRNRAP. The CDR3 DNA follows: TGTGCTAGTGGTTTGGAGGGGACAGGGGCTGAGCAGTTCTTC. This sequence encodes CASGLEGTGAEQFF.

V is TRBV19 and J is TRBJ1-2, with 7 bases identical to TRBD1. J lost 4 bases, V lost 0 bases, and 5 bases had no gene match. CDR1 and CDR2 (germline): LNHDA, SQIVND (reference sequence). The CDR3 has 15 residues. The CDR3 nucleotides read TGTGCCAGTAGTATAGATCAAGGACAGGTCTATGGCTACACCTTC. The encoded protein is CASSIDQGQVYGYTF.

This sequence joins TRBV3-1 (or the pseudogene TRBV3-2) and TRBJ2-1; TRBD2 agrees at 7 bases. The germline V gene has CDR1 LGHDT and CDR2 YNNKEL (reference sequence). This CDR3 contains 15 residues. The V segment lost 3 bases and the J segment 4 bases; nucleotides outside the gene matches: 6. This CDR3 is CASSQGLTFYNEQFF. The CDR3 DNA follows: TGTGCCAGCAGCCAGGGACTAACTTTTTACAATGAGCAGTTCTTC.

The CDR3 nucleotides read TGTGCCAGCAGCGTAGGGCGGAGCGGGAGGGCTAACACCCAGTACTTC. Amino acids: CASSVGRSGRANTQYF. This rearrangement joins TRBV9 to TRBJ2-5, with 10 bases fitting TRBD2. V lost 0 bases, J lost 8 bases, and 10 bases stayed unmatched. The CDR3 covers 16 residues. CDR1 is SGDLS, CDR2 YYNGEE, per germline.